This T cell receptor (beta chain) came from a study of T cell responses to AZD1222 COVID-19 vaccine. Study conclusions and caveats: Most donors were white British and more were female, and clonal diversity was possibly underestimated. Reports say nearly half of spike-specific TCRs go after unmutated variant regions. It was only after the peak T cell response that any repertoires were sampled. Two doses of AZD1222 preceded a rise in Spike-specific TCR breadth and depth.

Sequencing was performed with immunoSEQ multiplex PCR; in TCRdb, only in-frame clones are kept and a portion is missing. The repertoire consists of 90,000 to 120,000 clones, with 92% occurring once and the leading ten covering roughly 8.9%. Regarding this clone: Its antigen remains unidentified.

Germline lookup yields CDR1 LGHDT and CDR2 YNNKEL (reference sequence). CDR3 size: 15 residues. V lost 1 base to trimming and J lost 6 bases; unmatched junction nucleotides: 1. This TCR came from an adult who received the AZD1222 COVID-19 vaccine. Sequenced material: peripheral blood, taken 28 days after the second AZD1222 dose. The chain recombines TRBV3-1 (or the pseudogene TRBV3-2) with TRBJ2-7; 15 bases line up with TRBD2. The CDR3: CASSQGTSGRVEQYF. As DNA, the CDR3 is TGTGCCAGCAGCCAAGGGACTAGCGGGAGGGTCGAGCAGTACTTC.